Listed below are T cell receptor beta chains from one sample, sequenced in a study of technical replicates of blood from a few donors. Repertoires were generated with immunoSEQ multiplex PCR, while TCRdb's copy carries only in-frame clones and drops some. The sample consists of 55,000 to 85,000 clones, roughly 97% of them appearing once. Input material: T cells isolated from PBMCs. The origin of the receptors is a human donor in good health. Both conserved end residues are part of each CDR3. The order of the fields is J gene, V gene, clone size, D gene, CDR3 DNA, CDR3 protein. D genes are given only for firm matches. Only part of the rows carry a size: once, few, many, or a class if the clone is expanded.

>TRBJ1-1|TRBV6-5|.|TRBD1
TGTGCCAGCAGCTCCCCGACAGGGGTGAACACTGAAGCTTTCTTT
CASSSPTGVNTEAFF
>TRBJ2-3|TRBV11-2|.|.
TGTGCCAGCAGCGAGGGATTAACGCAGTATTTT
CASSEGLTQYF
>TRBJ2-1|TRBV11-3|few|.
TGTGCCAGCAGCCCTTGGGTGTGGAGCTCCTACAATGAGCAGTTCTTC
CASSPWVWSSYNEQFF
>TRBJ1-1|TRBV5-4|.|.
TGTGCCAGCAGCTTAGAAGGGGCTGAAGCTTTCTTT
CASSLEGAEAFF
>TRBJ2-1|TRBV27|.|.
TGTGCCAGCCCCAACCCCACAGATCCCTACAATGAGCAGTTCTTC
CASPNPTDPYNEQFF
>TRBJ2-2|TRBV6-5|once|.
TGTGCCAGCGGTGGAGGGTCCGGGGAGCTGTTTTTT
CASGGGSGELFF
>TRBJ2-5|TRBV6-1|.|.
TGTGCCAGCAGTGCCATGTACCAAGAGACCCAGTACTTC
CASSAMYQETQYF
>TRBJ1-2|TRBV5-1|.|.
TGCGCCAGCAGTCCCAGAGGGAGCAAAACGGACTATGGCTACACCTTC
CASSPRGSKTDYGYTF
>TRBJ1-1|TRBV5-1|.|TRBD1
TGCGCCAGCAGCTTGGGCGGGACAGAAGCTCGTGAAGCTTTCTTT
CASSLGGTEAREAFF
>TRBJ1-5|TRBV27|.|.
TGTGCCAGCAGTCGGTCTGGTATCCTCTACAATCAGCCCCAGCATTTT
CASSRSGILYNQPQHF
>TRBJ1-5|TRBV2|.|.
TGTGCCAGCAGTGACGAGCTCAATCAGCCCCAGCATTTT
CASSDELNQPQHF
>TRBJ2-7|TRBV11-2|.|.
TGTGCCAGCAGCTTAGCAACAGTGTACGAGCAGTACTTC
CASSLATVYEQYF
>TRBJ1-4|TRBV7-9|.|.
TGTGCCAGCAGTCTATCCCTACGGAGGGAAAAACTGTTTTTT
CASSLSLRREKLFF
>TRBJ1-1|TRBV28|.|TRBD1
TGTGCCAGCAACAAACAGGGGAGGAACACTGAAGCTTTCTTT
CASNKQGRNTEAFF
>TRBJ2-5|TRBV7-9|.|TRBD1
TGTGCCAGCAGCCCCTCGGGGACAGGCCAAGAGACCCAGTACTTC
CASSPSGTGQETQYF
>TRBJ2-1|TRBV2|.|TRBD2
TGTGCCAGCATACTAGCGGGAGACTGGCAGTTCTTC
CASILAGDWQFF
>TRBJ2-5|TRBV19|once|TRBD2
TGTGCCAGTAACACGGGACTAACCAAAGAGACCCAGTACTTC
CASNTGLTKETQYF
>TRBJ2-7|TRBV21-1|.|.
TGTGCCAGCAGCAAAGTGTCCGGGAGGGCCCTCGTGTGCCACGAGCAGTACTTC
CASSKVSGRALVCHEQYF
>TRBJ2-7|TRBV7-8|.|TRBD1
TGTGCCAGCAGCTTAGGGACAGGGGGAGGCTACGAGCAGTACTTC
CASSLGTGGGYEQYF
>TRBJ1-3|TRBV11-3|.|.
TGTGCCAGCAGCTTAGATCGTAGTGGAAACACCATATATTTT
CASSLDRSGNTIYF
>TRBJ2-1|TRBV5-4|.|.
TGTGCCAGCAGCTTCAAGTCACGGAATGAGCAGTTCTTC
CASSFKSRNEQFF
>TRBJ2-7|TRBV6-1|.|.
TGTGCCAGCAGTGAAGAAAGGGGCTCCTACGAGCAGTACTTC
CASSEERGSYEQYF